The 29 T cell receptor beta chains in this list originate from one sample, sequenced in a study of T cell repertoires in cytomegalovirus infection. From the reads, TCRdb called clonotypes with MiXCR, one entry per CDR3 protein. The sample contains about 740,000 distinct CDR3 sequences, about a third of which appear only once. Sequencing was carried out using PBMCs. The receptors were gathered from a human donor in good health (CMV status not recorded). Some clones in this sample may be carry-over from other donors' samples.

This clonotype was observed many times. The chain combines TRBV28 with TRBJ2-1, with 11 bases aligning to TRBD2. The germline V gene has CDR1 MDHEN and CDR2 SYDVKM. This CDR3 contains 18 residues. Germline trimming cut 4 bases from V and 6 bases from J; bases unmatched to any gene: 14. This CDR3 reads CASSSPLGLAGPLNEQFF. The CDR3 DNA reads as TGTGCCAGCAGTTCGCCGCTAGGACTAGCGGGCCCCCTCAATGAGCAGTTCTTC.

This clonotype was observed a handful of times. The rearrangement uses TRBV28 and TRBJ2-7; D could derive from TRBD1 or TRBD2 (5 bases each). Deletions cut 7 bases from V and 0 bases from J, with 10 bases between. CDR1 is MDHEN and CDR2 is SYDVKM in the germline V gene. The CDR3 covers 13 residues. CDR3 protein: CASKAGSSYEQYF. In DNA, the CDR3 is TGTGCCAGCAAGGCAGGGAGCTCCTACGAGCAGTACTTC.

The chain has TRBV28 and TRBJ2-7; maybe TRBD2 (6 bases). This CDR3 has 16 amino acids. V lost 7 bases and J lost 2, with 21 bases in between. Germline V gene sequence: CDR1 MDHEN, CDR2 SYDVKM. Written as DNA, the CDR3 is TGTGCCAGCACTACCGGGGGTAACGGGCGGACCTACGAGCAGTACTTC. It encodes CASTTGGNGRTYEQYF.

This clonotype has only a few counts. This chain links TRBV28 with TRBJ2-7; D remains unclear. V lost 2 bases and J 6 bases, leaving 8 bases between the germline ends. The CDR3 has 12 amino acids. CDR1 MDHEN and CDR2 SYDVKM come from the germline V gene. CDR3 sequence (DNA): TGTGCCAGCAGTTTAGGTCCCTTCGAGCAGTACTTC. Protein: CASSLGPFEQYF.

The chain recombines TRBV5-6 with TRBJ1-4; no reliable D call. The ends were cut back, 1 base at V and 5 bases at J, with 6 bases in the middle. This CDR3 contains 13 residues. CDR1 and CDR2 (germline): SGHDT, YYEEEE. This CDR3 is CASSLYGNEKLFF. For the CDR3, the DNA is TGTGCCAGCAGCTTGTATGGAAATGAAAAACTGTTTTTT.

Only a few counts were recorded for this clonotype. V gene TRBV28 combines with J gene TRBJ1-1; TRBD1 matches 8 bases. Germline values: CDR1 MDHEN, CDR2 SYDVKM. CDR3 size: 13 residues. Trimming cost V 7 bases and J 5 bases; bases outside gene matches: 6. The DNA of the CDR3 is TGTGCCAGCACCCAGACAGGGGCAACTGAAGCTTTCTTT. Translation: CASTQTGATEAFF.

Concerning this clonotype: This is likely a read error, given that the CDR3 carries no conserved phenylalanine or tryptophan at its end. The chain recombines TRBV6-6 with TRBJ1-2; 8 bases fit TRBD1. V was pared by 5 bases and J by 4 bases, with 15 bases of the junction left unmatched. Germline lookup yields CDR1 MNHNY and CDR2 SVGAGI (reference sequence). This CDR3 has 17 amino acids. The CDR3 DNA is TGTGCCAGCAGTGCCCGCGGGACAGGCCAACCGATCTATGGCTACACCTAC. It is translated as CASSARGTGQPIYGYTY.

This clonotype was found many times. The rearrangement links TRBV28 to TRBJ1-2; 8 positions match TRBD1. J gave up 8 bases and V 4 bases, and 9 bases lay outside the gene matches. This CDR3 comprises 14 residues. Germline CDR1 is MDHEN and CDR2 is SYDVKM. The CDR3 bases are TGTGCCAGCAGTTCCTCGGACAGGGACGCGGGCTACACCTTC. Translation gives CASSSSDRDAGYTF.

J is TRBJ2-7 and V is TRBV7-2, with 8 bases fitting TRBD2. The length of the CDR3 is 14 residues. Looked up from germline, CDR1 is SGHTA and CDR2 is FQGNSA. The V segment lost 9 bases and the J segment 0 bases; nucleotides outside the gene matches: 7. In nucleotides, the CDR3 is TGTGCCAGTCGTCGGGGGGGCGTCTCCTACGAGCAGTACTTC. It codes for CASRRGGVSYEQYF.

The rearrangement links TRBV19 to TRBJ1-1; D may be TRBD1 (6 bases). V was trimmed by 7 bases and J by 4 bases, leaving 19 bases between them. CDR3 size: 15 residues. The germline V gene encodes CDR1 LNHDA and CDR2 SQIVND (reference sequence). The CDR3 here is CASTLLGGYGTEAFF. In nucleotides, the CDR3 is TGTGCCAGTACCCTCTTAGGGGGTTATGGCACTGAAGCTTTCTTT.

This clonotype was found a few times. The CDR3 DNA reads as TGTGCCAGCGGACGGTTGAACACTGAAGCTTTCTTT. This encodes CASGRLNTEAFF. The chain employs TRBV6-1 and TRBJ1-1; no clear D gene. V lost 8 bases and J 0 bases, leaving 7 bases between the germline ends. Germline V gene data show CDR1 as MNHNS and CDR2 as SASEGT. CDR3 size: 12 residues.

This clonotype was recorded a few times. The CDR3 nucleotides read TGTGCCAGCAGTGAAATCGCGGGAGACCTCACCGGGGAGCTGTTTTTT. This codes for CASSEIAGDLTGELFF. The rearrangement joins TRBV6-1 to TRBJ2-2; 7 bases are shared with TRBD2. Trimming took 2 bases from V and 4 from J; bases not matched to a gene: 7. Germline V CDR1 and CDR2: MNHNS, SASEGT. There are 16 residues in the CDR3.

Worth noting for this clonotype: The missing conserved phenylalanine or tryptophan at the end of this CDR3 makes a read error likely. The V and J genes are TRBV7-9 and TRBJ2-5; 7 bases are shared with TRBD2. CDR1 is SEHNR and CDR2 is FQNEAQ in the germline V gene (reference sequence). With 6 bases clipped from V and 1 base from J, the junction kept 17 bases outside the gene matches. This CDR3 contains 18 residues. Here the CDR3 reads CASSAGPARLALQETQYL. The CDR3, as DNA: TGTGCCAGCAGTGCTGGGCCGGCGCGACTAGCTCTCCAAGAGACCCAGTACTTA.

The rearrangement links TRBV6-2 or TRBV6-3 to TRBJ1-6; 11 nucleotides line up with TRBD1. The CDR3 is made up of 17 amino acids. V lost 6 bases and J lost 7; bases outside the gene matches: 11. The V gene's germline CDR1 is MNHEY and CDR2 SVGEGT. In DNA form, the CDR3 reads TGTGCCAGCAGGATGGACAGGGGGCTTCTAAAAAATTCACCCCTCCACTTT. It encodes CASRMDRGLLKNSPLHF.

The sample holds a few counts of this clonotype. The chain has TRBV7-6 and TRBJ1-5, with a weak D call TRBD1 (5 bases). The germline gives CDR1 SGHVS, CDR2 FNYEAQ. V lost 3 bases, J lost 7 bases, and 10 bases lay in between. CDR3 length equals 13 residues. The DNA for the CDR3 is TGTGCCAGCAGCTTCGGGGACCTACAGCCCCAGCATTTT. It is translated as CASSFGDLQPQHF.

Concerning this clonotype itself: A much larger clonotype is one base distant, so this may be a read error. The V gene is TRBV12-3 or TRBV12-4, the J gene TRBJ1-1; no definite D call. The CDR3 is made up of 14 amino acids. V gave up 7 bases and J gave up 6 bases, with 18 bases separating them. CDR3 region: CASIFSLANAEAFF. CDR3 in DNA: TGTGCCAGCATTTTCTCCCTAGCAAATGCTGAAGCTTTCTTT.

The chain employs TRBV7-6 and TRBJ1-1; D is unclear. Germline V gives CDR1 SGHVS, CDR2 FNYEAQ. CDR3 length: 14 residues. V lost 2 bases, J lost 3 bases, and 10 bases lay in between. CDR3 nucleotide sequence: TGTGCCAGCAGCTTATTAGAAAGGGACACTGAAGCTTTCTTT. This translates into CASSLLERDTEAFF. The full variable domain, completed using reference TRBV7-6 and TRBJ1-1, is GAGVSQSPRYKVTKRGQDVALRCDPISGHVSLYWYRQALGQGPEFLTYFNYEAQQDKSGLPNDRFSAERPEGSISTLTIQRTEQRDSAMYRCASSLLERDTEAFFGQGTRLTVV.

The table lists this clonotype with a few counts. The chain couples TRBV20-1 to TRBJ1-5, with D possibly being TRBD1 (5 bases). Between the trimmed V and J ends, which lost 3 bases and 5 bases, there was a span of 14 bases. Germline values: CDR1 DFQATT, CDR2 SNEGSKA (reference sequence). The CDR3 is 14 amino acids. CDR3 nucleotides: TGCAGTGCTAGTCCTGGACACCTCGATCAGCCCCAGCATTTT. Translation gives CSASPGHLDQPQHF.

This clonotype was seen at least ten times. V usage is TRBV6-5 and J usage is TRBJ1-5; D not certain. V lost 0 bases and J 4 bases, leaving 10 bases between the germline ends. The length of the CDR3 is 15 residues. Germline CDR1 MNHEY, CDR2 SVGAGI. As DNA, the CDR3 is TGTGCCAGCAGTTACTCAGGAGGGAATAATCAGCCCCAGCATTTT. Translated, it gives CASSYSGGNNQPQHF.

The table lists this clonotype with many counts. The rearrangement joins TRBV7-2 to TRBJ1-2; no firm D call. The V end was cut by 5 bases, the J end by 0 bases, with 19 bases between. The CDR3 consists of 17 residues. Germline loops: CDR1 SGHTA, CDR2 FQGNSA. This CDR3 reads CASSPEGRPLANYGYTF. For the CDR3, the DNA is TGTGCCAGCAGCCCCGAAGGACGGCCTCTAGCTAACTATGGCTACACCTTC.

CDR3 in amino acids: CASSSLRRATNTEAFF. The CDR3 coding sequence is TGTGCCAGCAGTTCCCTCAGGCGGGCGACGAACACTGAAGCTTTCTTT. The V and J genes are TRBV12-3 or TRBV12-4 and TRBJ1-1; D ambiguous. The CDR3 runs to 16 residues. The V end was cut by 4 bases, the J end by 1 base, with 16 bases between.

The chain joins TRBV6-5 to TRBJ2-1; 7 bases align to TRBD2. CDR1 is MNHEY, CDR2 SVGAGI, per germline. The CDR3 has 16 amino acids. V lost 2 bases and J lost 5; bases outside the gene matches: 9. CDR3 sequence (DNA): TGTGCCAGCAGTTACACGACAGCGGGACTCCACAATGAGCAGTTCTTC. Protein sequence: CASSYTTAGLHNEQFF.

On this clonotype: Lacking the conserved final phenylalanine or tryptophan, this CDR3 likely reflects a read error. Written as DNA, the CDR3 is TGTGCCAGCAGCTTGTCGGCAGGGCCCCCCTACGAGCAGTACTTA. Its translation is CASSLSAGPPYEQYL. The rearrangement joins TRBV5-4 to TRBJ2-7, with TRBD1 as a possible D gene (5 bases). V was shortened by 1 base and J by 2 bases, with 13 bases between the two germline ends. This CDR3 has 15 amino acids. From germline, CDR1 is SGHNT and CDR2 YYREEE (reference sequence).

The chain links TRBV7-9 to TRBJ2-7; D possibly corresponds to TRBD2 (6 bases). Trimming pared 1 base from V and 7 bases from J, leaving 14 bases between. This CDR3 region has 14 residues. Germline-derived CDR1 and CDR2 are SEHNR and FQNEAQ (reference sequence). The CDR3 DNA reads as TGTGCCAGCAGCTTAGGCGGGGCAGGTAGAGAGCAGTACTTC. Its translation is CASSLGGAGREQYF.

V usage is TRBV19 and J usage is TRBJ2-3; a possible D gene is TRBD1 (6 bases). Between the trimmed V and J ends, which lost 4 bases and 5 bases, there was a span of 16 bases. This CDR3 comprises 15 residues. Germline-derived CDR1 and CDR2 are LNHDA and SQIVND (reference sequence). The CDR3 region has the DNA TGTGCCAGTAGTAACCAGGGGCCTCGCGGAGATACGCAGTATTTT. Translated: CASSNQGPRGDTQYF.

A few counts support this clonotype. V is TRBV5-1 and J is TRBJ1-4; D is possibly TRBD1 (5 bases). The germline CDR1 and CDR2 sequences are SGHRS and YFSETQ. This CDR3 has 16 amino acids. Trimming stripped 1 base from V and 7 bases from J, with 17 bases between. The CDR3 loop is CASSLYVGGRAEKLFF. CDR3 DNA: TGCGCCAGCAGCTTGTACGTCGGGGGACGGGCTGAAAAACTGTTTTTT.

V is TRBV12-3 or TRBV12-4 and J is TRBJ2-1, with 8 nucleotides matching TRBD1. The CDR3 covers 13 residues. Trimming removed 4 bases from V and 10 bases from J; junction bases left unmatched: 6. CDR3 in amino acids: CASSSRGPDEQFF. The CDR3, as DNA: TGTGCCAGCAGTTCCAGGGGGCCGGACGAGCAGTTCTTC.

The table lists this clonotype with many counts. This chain uses TRBV7-6 with TRBJ2-1; D gene uncertain. Germline CDR1 and CDR2: SGHVS and FNYEAQ. There are 16 residues in the CDR3. V was clipped by 4 bases and J by 9 bases, with 22 bases between them. The CDR3 DNA is TGTGCCAGCAGCTCCAAGACGCCCACGTCCCCAACTGAGCAGTTCTTC. The encoded protein is CASSSKTPTSPTEQFF.

V usage is TRBV6-5 and J usage is TRBJ1-2; maybe TRBD1 (5 bases). CDR3 length equals 17 residues. The ends were cut back, 0 bases at V and 3 bases at J, with 17 bases in the middle. Germline values: CDR1 MNHEY, CDR2 SVGAGI. CDR3 loop: CASSYSGGAASDYGYTF. The CDR3 nucleotides are TGTGCCAGCAGTTACTCGGGCGGGGCGGCATCGGACTATGGCTACACCTTC.